One sample yielded the 5 T cell receptor beta chains listed below, sequenced in a study of radiotherapy plus CTLA-4 blockade in lung cancer (dated by TCRdb to the late 2010s). The method was the immunoSEQ multiplex PCR assay. TCRdb took this table from immuneACCESS and kept in-frame rearrangements with V and J called. Such tables lack part of the clones; where checked against another copy, unresolved V genes explain under half of the gap, and the rest is unexplained. The sample data list some 52,000 clones, and around 85% of these were observed just once. Of the sample, 2.5% to 4% is held by the ten largest clones. Sequences were derived from peripheral blood, sampled from a patient treated with radiotherapy plus ipilimumab. These receptors were taken from a human donor with non-small cell lung cancer who had a partial response to radiotherapy plus ipilimumab.

The chain uses TRBV19 and TRBJ1-3; no firm D call. V was pared by 6 bases and J by 0 bases, with 12 bases between. The germline V gene encodes CDR1 LNHDA and CDR2 SQIVND (reference sequence). The CDR3 extends over 15 amino acids. In nucleotides, the CDR3 is TGTGCCAGTAGGACTGGACTTAGCTCTGGAAACACCATATATTTT. It is translated as CASRTGLSSGNTIYF. The entire variable domain, with the rest obtained from reference TRBV19 and TRBJ1-3, is as follows: DGGITQSPKYLFRKEGQNVTLSCEQNLNHDAMYWYRQDPGQGLRLIYYSQIVNDFQKGDIAEGYSVSREKKESFPLTVTSAQKNPTAFYLCASRTGLSSGNTIYFGEGSWLTVV.

This rearrangement joins TRBV9 to TRBJ2-7; TRBD1 matches at 10 bases. The CDR3 contains 16 residues. With V trimmed by 3 bases and J by 4 bases, 10 bases remained unmatched. CDR1 is SGDLS, CDR2 YYNGEE, per germline. The CDR3 nucleotides read TGTGCCAGCAGCGGACCCGGGACAGGGGCGGTTTACGAGCAGTACTTC. Translation: CASSGPGTGAVYEQYF.

The chain links TRBV19 to TRBJ1-5, with 9 bases matching TRBD1. The germline V gene encodes CDR1 LNHDA and CDR2 SQIVND (reference sequence). The CDR3 spans 15 residues. V lost 5 bases, J lost 6 bases, and 8 bases stayed unmatched. CDR3 sequence: CASSPPGQGGQPQHF. The CDR3 DNA follows: TGTGCCAGTAGTCCCCCGGGACAGGGCGGTCAGCCCCAGCATTTT.

The rearrangement joins TRBV19 to TRBJ1-1; 11 nucleotides line up with TRBD1. The CDR3 loop spans 16 amino acids. Germline loops: CDR1 LNHDA, CDR2 SQIVND (reference sequence). V shed 7 bases, J shed 4 bases, and the junction held 11 bases outside the gene matches. The CDR3 bases are TGTGCCAGTACTCACGGGACAGGGGGACTGGGCACTGAAGCTTTCTTT. This translates into CASTHGTGGLGTEAFF.

J is TRBJ2-7 and V is TRBV6-1, with 7 positions matching TRBD1. The CDR3 contains 14 residues. CDR1 MNHNS and CDR2 SASEGT come from the germline V gene. The V segment lost 7 bases and the J segment 3 bases; nucleotides outside the gene matches: 9. CDR3 nucleotide sequence: TGTGCCAGCAAATTGACCGGGACAGTCTACGAGCAGTACTTC. Residues: CASKLTGTVYEQYF.